This T cell receptor beta chain was captured in a study of shared clonotypes between healthy human individuals. Background on the study: The composition of the donors was a couple of women and a few men aged 18 to 49.

The genomic DNA of each subset was split evenly across several immunoSEQ plates. This table comes from immunoSEQ multiplex PCR, and its TCRdb copy is limited to in-frame clones, with some not included. The sample holds fewer than 850,000 clones; 90% are singletons and the top ten take less than 40%. This clone was counted at least ten times. There are 15 residues in the CDR3. CDR1 is MNHEY and CDR2 is SMNVEV in the germline V gene (reference sequence). Deletions cut 4 bases from V and 5 bases from J, with 15 bases between. CD45RO+ cells joined CCR7-negative CD45RA+ TemRA cells to form CD8 memory. Sequencing input: memory CD8+ T cells from PBMCs. Subset given: CD45RO+ cells pooled with CCR7-negative TemRA cells. This clonotype was obtained from a man aged 18 to 29 in good health. Some clones in this sample may be carry-over from other donors' samples. The chain couples TRBV27 to TRBJ1-5; D may be TRBD1 (5 bases). The CDR3, as DNA: TGTGCCAGCAGTTCAGGGTCACGAGGGGATCAGCCCCAGCATTTT. Encoded protein: CASSSGSRGDQPQHF.